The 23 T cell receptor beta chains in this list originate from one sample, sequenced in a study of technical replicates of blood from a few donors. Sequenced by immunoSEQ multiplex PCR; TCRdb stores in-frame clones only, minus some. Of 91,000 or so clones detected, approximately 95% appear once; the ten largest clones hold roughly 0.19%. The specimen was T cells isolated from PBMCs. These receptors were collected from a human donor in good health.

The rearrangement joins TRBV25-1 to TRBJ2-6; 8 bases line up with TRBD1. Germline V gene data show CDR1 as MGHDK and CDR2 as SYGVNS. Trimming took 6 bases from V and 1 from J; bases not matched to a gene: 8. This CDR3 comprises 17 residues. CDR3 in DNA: TGTGCCAGCAGCTCCAGGACAGGGTTGTCTGGGGCCAACGTCCTGACTTTC. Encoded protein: CASSSRTGLSGANVLTF.

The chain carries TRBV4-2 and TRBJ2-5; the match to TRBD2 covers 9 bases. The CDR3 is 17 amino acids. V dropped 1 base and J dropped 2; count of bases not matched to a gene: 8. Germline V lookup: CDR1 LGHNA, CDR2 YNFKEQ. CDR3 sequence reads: CASSQGSSGVSQETQYF. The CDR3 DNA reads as TGTGCCAGCAGCCAAGGGTCTAGCGGGGTATCGCAAGAGACCCAGTACTTC.

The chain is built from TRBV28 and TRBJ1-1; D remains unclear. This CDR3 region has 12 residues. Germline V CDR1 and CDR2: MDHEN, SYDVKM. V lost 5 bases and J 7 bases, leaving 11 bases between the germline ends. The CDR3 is CASSERAIEAFF. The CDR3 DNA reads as TGTGCCAGCAGTGAGAGAGCTATTGAAGCTTTCTTT.

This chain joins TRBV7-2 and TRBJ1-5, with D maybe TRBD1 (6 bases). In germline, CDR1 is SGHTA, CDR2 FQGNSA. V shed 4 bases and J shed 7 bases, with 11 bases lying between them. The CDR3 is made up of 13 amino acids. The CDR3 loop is CASSYREGQPQHF. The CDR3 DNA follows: TGTGCCAGCAGCTACAGGGAAGGGCAGCCCCAGCATTTT. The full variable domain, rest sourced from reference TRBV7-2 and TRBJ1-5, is GAGVSQSPSNKVTEKGKDVELRCDPISGHTALYWYRQSLGQGLEFLIYFQGNSAPDKSGLPSDRFSAERTGGSVSTLTIQRTQQEDSAVYLCASSYREGQPQHFGDGTRLSIL.

CDR3 protein: CASSQLRTGNSNQPQHF. The CDR3 bases are TGTGCCAGCAGCCAATTAAGGACAGGGAACAGCAATCAGCCCCAGCATTTT. The chain uses TRBV4-2 and TRBJ1-5, with 8 bases matching TRBD1. Trimming took 2 bases from V and 1 from J; bases not matched to a gene: 7. The CDR3 length is 17 residues. From germline, CDR1 is LGHNA and CDR2 YNFKEQ.

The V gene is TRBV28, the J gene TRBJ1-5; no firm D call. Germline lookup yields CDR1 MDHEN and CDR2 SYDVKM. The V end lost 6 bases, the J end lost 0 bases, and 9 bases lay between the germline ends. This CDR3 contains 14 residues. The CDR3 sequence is CASSGMNSNQPQHF. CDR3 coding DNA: TGTGCCAGCAGCGGGATGAATAGCAATCAGCCCCAGCATTTT.

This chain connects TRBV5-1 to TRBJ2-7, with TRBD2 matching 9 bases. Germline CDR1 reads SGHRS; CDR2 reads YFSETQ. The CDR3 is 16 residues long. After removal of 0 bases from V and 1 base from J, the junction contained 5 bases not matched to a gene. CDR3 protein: CASSLGASGVSYEQYF. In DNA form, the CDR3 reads TGCGCCAGCAGCTTGGGGGCTAGCGGGGTTTCCTACGAGCAGTACTTC.

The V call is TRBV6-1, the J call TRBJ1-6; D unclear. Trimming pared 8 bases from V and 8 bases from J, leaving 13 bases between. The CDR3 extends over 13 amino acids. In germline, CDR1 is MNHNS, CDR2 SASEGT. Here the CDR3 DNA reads TGTGCCAGCCGAGAAGGTATTTATTCACCCCTCCACTTT. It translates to CASREGIYSPLHF.

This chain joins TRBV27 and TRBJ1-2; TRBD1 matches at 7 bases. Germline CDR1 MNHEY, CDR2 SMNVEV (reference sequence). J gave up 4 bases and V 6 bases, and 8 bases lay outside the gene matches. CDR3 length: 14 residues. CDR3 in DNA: TGTGCCAGCAGCCGGGACAGAAAGTTCTATGGCTACACCTTC. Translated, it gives CASSRDRKFYGYTF.

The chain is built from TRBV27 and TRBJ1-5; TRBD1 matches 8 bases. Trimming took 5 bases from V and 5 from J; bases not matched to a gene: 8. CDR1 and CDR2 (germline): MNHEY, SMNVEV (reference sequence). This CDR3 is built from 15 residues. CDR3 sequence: CASSPGQGGYQPQHF. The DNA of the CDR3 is TGTGCCAGCAGTCCTGGACAGGGCGGGTATCAGCCCCAGCATTTT.

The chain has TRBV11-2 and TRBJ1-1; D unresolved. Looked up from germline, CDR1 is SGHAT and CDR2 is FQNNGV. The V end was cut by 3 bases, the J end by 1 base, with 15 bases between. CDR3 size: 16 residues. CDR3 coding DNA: TGTGCCAGCAGCTTGTCCCTTACCCCGGGGAACACTGAAGCTTTCTTT. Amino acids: CASSLSLTPGNTEAFF.

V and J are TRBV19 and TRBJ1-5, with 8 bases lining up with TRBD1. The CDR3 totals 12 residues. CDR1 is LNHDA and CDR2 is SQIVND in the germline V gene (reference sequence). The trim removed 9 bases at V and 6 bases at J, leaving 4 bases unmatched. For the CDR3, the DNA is TGTGCCAGCTCGGACAGGGTTCAGCCCCAGCATTTT. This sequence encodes CASSDRVQPQHF.

The CDR3, as DNA: TGTGCCATCACCGCGATGGGGGGCACCGGGGAGCTGTTTTTT. Translation: CAITAMGGTGELFF. The chain joins TRBV10-3 to TRBJ2-2; possible D gene TRBD2, 6 bases. The CDR3 is 14 residues long. The germline V and J ends were trimmed by 7 bases and 4 bases, with 13 bases remaining between them. Germline lookup yields CDR1 ENHRY and CDR2 SYGVKD.

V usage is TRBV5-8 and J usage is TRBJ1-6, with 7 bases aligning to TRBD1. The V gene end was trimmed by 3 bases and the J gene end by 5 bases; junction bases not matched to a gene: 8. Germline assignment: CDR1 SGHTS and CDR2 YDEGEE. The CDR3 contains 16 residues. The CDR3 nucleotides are TGTGCCAGCAGCTGGAGGGGACAGCCCCATAATTCACCCCTCCACTTT. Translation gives CASSWRGQPHNSPLHF.

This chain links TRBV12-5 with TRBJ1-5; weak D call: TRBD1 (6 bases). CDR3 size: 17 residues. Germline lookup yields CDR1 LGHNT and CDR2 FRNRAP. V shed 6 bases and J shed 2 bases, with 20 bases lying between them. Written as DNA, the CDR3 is TGTGCTAGTGGGCCGACAGGCTGGGACAATGGCAATCAGCCCCAGCATTTT. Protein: CASGPTGWDNGNQPQHF.

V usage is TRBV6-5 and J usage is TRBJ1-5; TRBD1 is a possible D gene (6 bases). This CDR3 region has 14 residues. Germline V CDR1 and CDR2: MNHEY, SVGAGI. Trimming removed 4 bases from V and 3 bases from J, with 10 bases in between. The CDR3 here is CASSLWTDNQPQHF. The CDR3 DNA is TGTGCCAGCAGTTTATGGACAGACAATCAGCCCCAGCATTTT.

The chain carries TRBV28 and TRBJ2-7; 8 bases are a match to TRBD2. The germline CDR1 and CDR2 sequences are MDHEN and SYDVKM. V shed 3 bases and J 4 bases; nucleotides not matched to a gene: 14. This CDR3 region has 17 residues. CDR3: CASSLEDPGTSPYEQYF. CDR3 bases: TGTGCCAGCAGTTTGGAAGACCCCGGGACTAGTCCTTACGAGCAGTACTTC.

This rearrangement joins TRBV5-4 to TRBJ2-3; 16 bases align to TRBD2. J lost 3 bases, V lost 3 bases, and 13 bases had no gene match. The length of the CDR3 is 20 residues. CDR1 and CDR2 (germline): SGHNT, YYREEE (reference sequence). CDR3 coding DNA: TGTGCCAGCAGCTCCTCAGGTGGGACTAGCGGGGGGGCCGGGACAGATACGCAGTATTTT. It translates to CASSSSGGTSGGAGTDTQYF.

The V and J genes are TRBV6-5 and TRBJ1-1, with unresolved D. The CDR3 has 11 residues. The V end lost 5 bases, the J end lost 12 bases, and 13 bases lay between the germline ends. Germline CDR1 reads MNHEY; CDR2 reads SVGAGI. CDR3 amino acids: CASSPGGPPFF. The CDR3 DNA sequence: TGTGCCAGCAGTCCCGGAGGGCCACCTTTCTTT.

CDR3 sequence reads: CSAIEGGDYGYTF. CDR3 nucleotide sequence: TGCAGCGCAATTGAAGGCGGAGACTATGGCTACACCTTC. This chain connects TRBV29-1 to TRBJ1-2, with unresolved D. Germline V gives CDR1 SQVTM, CDR2 ANQGSEA. The CDR3 extends over 13 amino acids. Between the trimmed V and J ends, which lost 7 bases and 3 bases, there was a span of 15 bases.

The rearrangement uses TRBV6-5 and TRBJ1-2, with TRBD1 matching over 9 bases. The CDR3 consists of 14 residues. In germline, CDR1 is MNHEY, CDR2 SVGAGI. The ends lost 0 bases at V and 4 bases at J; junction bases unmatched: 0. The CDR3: CASSYSDRGYGYTF. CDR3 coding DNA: TGTGCCAGCAGTTACTCGGACAGGGGCTATGGCTACACCTTC.

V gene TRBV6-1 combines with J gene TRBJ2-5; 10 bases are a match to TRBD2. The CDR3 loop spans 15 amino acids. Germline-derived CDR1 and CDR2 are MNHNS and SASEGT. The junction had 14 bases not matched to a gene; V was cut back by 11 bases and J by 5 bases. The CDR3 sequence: CAGRLAGLEAETQYF. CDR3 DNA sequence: TGTGCCGGAAGACTAGCGGGCCTAGAGGCGGAGACCCAGTACTTC.

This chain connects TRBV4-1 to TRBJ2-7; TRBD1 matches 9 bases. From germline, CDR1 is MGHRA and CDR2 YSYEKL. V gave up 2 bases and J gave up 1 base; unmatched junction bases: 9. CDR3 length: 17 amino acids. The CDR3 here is CASSQPRSGQGSYEQYF. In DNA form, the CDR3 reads TGCGCCAGCAGCCAACCTAGGTCGGGACAGGGATCCTACGAGCAGTACTTC.